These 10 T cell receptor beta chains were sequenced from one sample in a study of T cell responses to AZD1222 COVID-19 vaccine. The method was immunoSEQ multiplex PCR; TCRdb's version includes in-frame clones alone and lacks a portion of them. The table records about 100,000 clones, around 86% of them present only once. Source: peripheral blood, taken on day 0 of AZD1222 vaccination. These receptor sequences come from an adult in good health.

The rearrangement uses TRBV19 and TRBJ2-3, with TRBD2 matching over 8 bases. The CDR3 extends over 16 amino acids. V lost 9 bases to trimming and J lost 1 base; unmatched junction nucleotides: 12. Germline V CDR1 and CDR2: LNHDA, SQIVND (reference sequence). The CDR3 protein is CASHSGGVSGTDTQYF. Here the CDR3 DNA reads TGTGCCAGCCACAGCGGGGGCGTGTCCGGCACAGATACGCAGTATTTT.

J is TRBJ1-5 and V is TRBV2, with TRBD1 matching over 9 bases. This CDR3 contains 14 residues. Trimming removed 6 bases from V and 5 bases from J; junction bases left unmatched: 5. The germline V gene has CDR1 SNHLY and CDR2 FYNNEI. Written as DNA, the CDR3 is TGTGCCAGCAGGCTGACAGGGGGGCATCAGCCCCAGCATTTT. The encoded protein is CASRLTGGHQPQHF.

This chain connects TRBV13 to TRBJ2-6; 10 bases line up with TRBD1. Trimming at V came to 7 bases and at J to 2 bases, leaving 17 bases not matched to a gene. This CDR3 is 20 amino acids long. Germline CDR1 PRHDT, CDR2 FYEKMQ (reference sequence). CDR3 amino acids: CASTLLVPGQGRTGANVLTF. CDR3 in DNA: TGTGCCAGCACCCTTCTCGTACCGGGACAGGGGAGGACTGGGGCCAACGTCCTGACTTTC.

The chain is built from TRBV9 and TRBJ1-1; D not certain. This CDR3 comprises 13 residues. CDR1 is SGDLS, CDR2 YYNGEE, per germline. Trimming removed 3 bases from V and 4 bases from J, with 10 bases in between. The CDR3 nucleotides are TGTGCCAGCAGCGGCGGGGTAGGCACTGAAGCTTTCTTT. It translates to CASSGGVGTEAFF.

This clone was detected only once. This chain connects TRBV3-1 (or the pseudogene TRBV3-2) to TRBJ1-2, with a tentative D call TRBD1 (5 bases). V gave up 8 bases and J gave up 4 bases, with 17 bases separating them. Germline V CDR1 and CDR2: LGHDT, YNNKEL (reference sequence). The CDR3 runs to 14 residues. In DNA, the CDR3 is TGTGCCAGCGAGGGCACAGGCCAGAGCTATGGCTACACCTTC. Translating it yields CASEGTGQSYGYTF.

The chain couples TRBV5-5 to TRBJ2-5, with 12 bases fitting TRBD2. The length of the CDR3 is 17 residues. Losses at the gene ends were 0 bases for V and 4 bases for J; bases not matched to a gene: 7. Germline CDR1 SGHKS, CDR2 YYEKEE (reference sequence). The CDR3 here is CASSLGPSGGALETQYF. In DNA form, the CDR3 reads TGTGCCAGCAGCTTGGGTCCTAGCGGGGGGGCGTTAGAGACCCAGTACTTC.

The CDR3 sequence is CASSQAPVRGSYNEQFF. CDR3 nucleotides: TGTGCCAGCAGCCAAGCCCCAGTCCGGGGTTCCTACAATGAGCAGTTCTTC. The V gene is TRBV3-1 (or the pseudogene TRBV3-2), the J gene TRBJ2-1; tentative D call: TRBD2 (5 bases). The V gene's germline CDR1 is LGHDT and CDR2 YNNKEL (reference sequence). The CDR3 extends over 17 amino acids. Trimming took off 1 base at V and 1 base at J, with 14 bases between the two ends.

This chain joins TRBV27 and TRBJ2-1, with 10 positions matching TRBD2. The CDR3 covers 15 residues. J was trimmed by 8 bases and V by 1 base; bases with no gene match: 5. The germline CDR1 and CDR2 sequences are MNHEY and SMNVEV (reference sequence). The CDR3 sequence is CASSLLAGGLDEQFF. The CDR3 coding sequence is TGTGCCAGCAGTTTATTAGCGGGAGGATTAGATGAGCAGTTCTTC.

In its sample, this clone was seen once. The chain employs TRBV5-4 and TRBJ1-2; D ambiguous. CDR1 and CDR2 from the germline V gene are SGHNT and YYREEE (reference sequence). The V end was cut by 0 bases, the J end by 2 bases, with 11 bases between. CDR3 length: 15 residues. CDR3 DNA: TGTGCCAGCAGCTTGGAGTCCCGGGGAAACTATGGCTACACCTTC. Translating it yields CASSLESRGNYGYTF.

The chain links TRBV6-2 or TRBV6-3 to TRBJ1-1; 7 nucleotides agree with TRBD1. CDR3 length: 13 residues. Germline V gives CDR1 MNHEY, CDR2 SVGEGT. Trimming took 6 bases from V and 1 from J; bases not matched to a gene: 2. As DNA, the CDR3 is TGTGCCAGCAGCGACAGGGAGAACACTGAAGCTTTCTTT. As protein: CASSDRENTEAFF.